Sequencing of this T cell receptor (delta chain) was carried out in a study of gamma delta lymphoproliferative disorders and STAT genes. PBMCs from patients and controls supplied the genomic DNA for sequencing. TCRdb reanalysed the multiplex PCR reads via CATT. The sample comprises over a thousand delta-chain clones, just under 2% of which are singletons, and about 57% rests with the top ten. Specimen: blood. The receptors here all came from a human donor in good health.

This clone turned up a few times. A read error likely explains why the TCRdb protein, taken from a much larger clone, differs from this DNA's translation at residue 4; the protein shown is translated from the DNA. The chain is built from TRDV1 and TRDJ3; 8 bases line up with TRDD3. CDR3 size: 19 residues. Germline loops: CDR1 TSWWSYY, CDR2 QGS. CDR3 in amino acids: CALAELGVINPWDTRQMFF. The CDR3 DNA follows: TGTGCTCTTGCGGAACTGGGGGTCATAAATCCCTGGGACACCCGACAGATGTTTTTC.